Presented here are 21 T cell receptor beta chains from one specimen sequenced in a study of blood T cell repertoires in COVID-19 (dated by TCRdb to the early 2020s). Library method: the immunoSEQ multiplex PCR assay. As stored in TCRdb, this immuneACCESS dataset retains in-frame rearrangements with V and J assigned. A fraction of the clones does not appear; measured against another copy, unresolved V genes explain less than half of the discrepancy, and the remainder lacks a known reason. This sample comprises approximately 270,000 clones, around 86% of them detected only once. Approximately 8.2% of the sample comes from the top ten. Sequencing input: peripheral blood. Every receptor here comes from a man aged 40-49 years with active or convalescent COVID-19.

The CDR3 spells CASSVVSSGGNEQFF. The CDR3 nucleotides are TGTGCCAGCAGCGTGGTCTCTAGCGGGGGCAATGAGCAGTTCTTC. This rearrangement joins TRBV9 to TRBJ2-1; TRBD2 agrees at 10 bases. The germline V gene encodes CDR1 SGDLS and CDR2 YYNGEE. CDR3 length: 15 amino acids. V lost 2 bases, J lost 6 bases, and 5 bases stayed unmatched. The entire variable domain, with the rest obtained from reference TRBV9 and TRBJ2-1, is as follows: DSGVTQTPKHLITATGQRVTLRCSPRSGDLSVYWYQQSLDQGLQFLIQYYNGEERAKGNILERFSAQQFPDLHSELNLSSLELGDSALYFCASSVVSSGGNEQFFGPGTRLTVL.

The chain couples TRBV9 to TRBJ2-3, with D possibly being TRBD2 (6 bases). V was trimmed by 4 bases and J by 2 bases, leaving 14 bases between them. Germline assignment: CDR1 SGDLS and CDR2 YYNGEE. CDR3 length: 15 residues. The chain's CDR3 is CASSSGLDPTDTQYF. CDR3 coding DNA: TGTGCCAGCAGCTCGGGACTGGATCCCACAGATACGCAGTATTTT. Full variable domain (missing parts from reference TRBV9 and TRBJ2-3): DSGVTQTPKHLITATGQRVTLRCSPRSGDLSVYWYQQSLDQGLQFLIQYYNGEERAKGNILERFSAQQFPDLHSELNLSSLELGDSALYFCASSSGLDPTDTQYFGPGTRLTVL.

The gene calls are TRBV2 and TRBJ2-7, with 10 positions matching TRBD1. Germline CDR1 SNHLY, CDR2 FYNNEI. The CDR3 runs 15 residues. Trimming at V came to 6 bases and at J to 5 bases, leaving 10 bases not matched to a gene. The CDR3 reads CASRGWGQGFHEQYF. CDR3 sequence (DNA): TGTGCCAGCAGAGGGTGGGGACAGGGGTTTCACGAGCAGTACTTC.

The sample holds one count of this clone. The rearrangement joins TRBV7-3 to TRBJ2-1, with 8 positions matching TRBD2. The V gene end was trimmed by 3 bases and the J gene end by 5 bases; junction bases not matched to a gene: 6. Germline V gives CDR1 SGHTA, CDR2 FQGTGA. The CDR3 spans 15 residues. CDR3 protein: CASSLRTGGDNEQFF. CDR3 in DNA: TGTGCCAGCAGCTTGCGAACGGGAGGGGACAATGAGCAGTTCTTC.

CDR3 residues: CAWGAAHEQYF. Here the CDR3 DNA reads TGTGCCTGGGGGGCGGCCCACGAGCAGTACTTC. The chain uses TRBV30 and TRBJ2-7, with D maybe TRBD1 (5 bases). V was clipped by 5 bases and J by 5 bases, with 10 bases between them. This CDR3 is built from 11 residues. The germline V gene encodes CDR1 GTSNPN and CDR2 SVGIG (reference sequence).

J is TRBJ2-1 and V is TRBV10-3; TRBD2 might be the D (6 bases). The CDR3 totals 12 residues. V was clipped by 10 bases and J by 4 bases, with 11 bases between them. Germline-derived CDR1 and CDR2 are ENHRY and SYGVKD. The CDR3 sequence is CASGTDYNEQFF. The CDR3 bases are TGTGCCAGCGGGACCGATTACAATGAGCAGTTCTTC.

This chain connects TRBV19 to TRBJ2-4; weak D call: TRBD2 (5 bases). The V and J ends lost 6 bases and 2 bases respectively, with 23 bases between them. CDR1 and CDR2 from the germline V gene are LNHDA and SQIVND (reference sequence). This CDR3 region has 18 residues. In DNA form, the CDR3 reads TGTGCCAGTAGGGAGCTTCGGTCGGGGTCGTGGACCAAAAACATTCAGTACTTC. Amino acids: CASRELRSGSWTKNIQYF.

This chain connects TRBV7-8 to TRBJ2-5, with a tentative D call TRBD1 (5 bases). Germline values: CDR1 SGHVS, CDR2 FQNEAQ. V was clipped by 5 bases and J by 4 bases, with 11 bases between them. The CDR3 spans 13 residues. CDR3 protein: CASSLYQGETQYF. CDR3 DNA sequence: TGTGCCAGCAGCCTGTATCAGGGAGAGACCCAGTACTTC.

J is TRBJ1-2 and V is TRBV7-2, with 8 nucleotides matching TRBD1. The junction had 3 bases not matched to a gene; V was cut back by 3 bases and J by 6 bases. The germline V gene has CDR1 SGHTA and CDR2 FQGNSA. The CDR3 has 13 amino acids. The CDR3 DNA reads as TGTGCCAGCAGCTTGGACAGGGAGGATGGCTACACCTTC. Its translation: CASSLDREDGYTF.

The rearrangement uses TRBV5-1 and TRBJ2-7; TRBD1 matches at 8 bases. The ends lost 0 bases at V and 6 bases at J; junction bases unmatched: 11. From germline, CDR1 is SGHRS and CDR2 YFSETQ. This CDR3 is built from 16 residues. In DNA form, the CDR3 reads TGCGCCAGCAGCTTGGATCGACCTGGACAGGGCGGCGAGCAGTACTTC. As protein: CASSLDRPGQGGEQYF.

The V call is TRBV2, the J call TRBJ2-2; 10 nucleotides match TRBD2. The CDR3 sequence is 15 residues long. The germline V gene has CDR1 SNHLY and CDR2 FYNNEI. J gave up 5 bases and V 2 bases, and 2 bases lay outside the gene matches. The CDR3 DNA sequence: TGTGCCAGCAGTGAAACTAGCGGGACTACCGGGGAGCTGTTTTTT. Protein: CASSETSGTTGELFF.

The rearrangement joins TRBV30 to TRBJ1-1; D unclear. V lost 2 bases, J lost 11 bases, and 12 bases lay in between. The germline V gene encodes CDR1 GTSNPN and CDR2 SVGIG (reference sequence). CDR3 length: 11 amino acids. The CDR3 loop reads CAWSIRSQAFF. In DNA, the CDR3 is TGTGCCTGGAGTATAAGATCTCAGGCTTTCTTT.

The chain couples TRBV24-1 to TRBJ2-2, with 10 bases lining up with TRBD1. The CDR3 extends over 15 amino acids. Unmatched junction bases numbered 9, after V lost 10 bases and J lost 5 bases. Germline-derived CDR1 and CDR2 are KGHDR and SFDVKD. The CDR3 is CATSTGGERTGELFF. The DNA for the CDR3 is TGTGCCACGTCGACAGGGGGCGAGAGGACCGGGGAGCTGTTTTTT.

This clone was recorded a few times. V usage is TRBV19 and J usage is TRBJ1-1; D ambiguous. Per germline, CDR1 LNHDA and CDR2 SQIVND (reference sequence). V was shortened by 3 bases and J by 4 bases, with 9 bases between the two germline ends. The CDR3 has 13 amino acids. This CDR3 reads CASSMSGVTEAFF. DNA of the CDR3: TGTGCCAGTAGTATGAGTGGAGTCACTGAAGCTTTCTTT. The entire variable domain, with the rest obtained from reference TRBV19 and TRBJ1-1, is as follows: DGGITQSPKYLFRKEGQNVTLSCEQNLNHDAMYWYRQDPGQGLRLIYYSQIVNDFQKGDIAEGYSVSREKKESFPLTVTSAQKNPTAFYLCASSMSGVTEAFFGQGTRLTVV.

The chain joins TRBV5-1 to TRBJ2-7, with TRBD1 matching over 7 bases. The CDR3 loop spans 14 amino acids. Germline V gene sequence: CDR1 SGHRS, CDR2 YFSETQ. Trimming cost V 4 bases and J 6 bases; bases outside gene matches: 10. This chain's CDR3 is CASSTGQSLSEQYF. For the CDR3, the DNA is TGCGCCAGCAGCACGGGACAGTCCCTCTCCGAGCAGTACTTC.

The chain combines TRBV6-4 with TRBJ1-1; TRBD1 matches at 7 bases. V shed 4 bases, J shed 5 bases, and the junction held 10 bases outside the gene matches. The CDR3 consists of 15 residues. The germline V gene encodes CDR1 MRHNA and CDR2 SNTAGT. The CDR3: CASSAEQGRGTEAFF. The CDR3 coding sequence is TGTGCCAGCAGTGCCGAACAGGGGCGAGGAACTGAAGCTTTCTTT.

In this sample, this clone turned up once. The V call is TRBV7-9, the J call TRBJ1-5; perhaps TRBD1 as D (5 bases). The CDR3 is 15 residues long. Germline CDR1 and CDR2: SEHNR and FQNEAQ (reference sequence). Trimming took 4 bases from V and 4 from J, leaving 14 bases between them. The CDR3 loop reads CASSCRGTVNQPQHF. CDR3 nucleotides: TGTGCCAGCAGCTGCCGGGGGACCGTAAATCAGCCCCAGCATTTT.

The chain has TRBV11-3 and TRBJ2-7; 7 bases line up with TRBD2. V was pared by 3 bases and J by 5 bases, with 10 bases of the junction left unmatched. This CDR3 spans 15 amino acids. Germline lookup yields CDR1 SGHNT and CDR2 YENEEA. The CDR3: CASSFLSGMEHEQYF. CDR3 coding DNA: TGTGCCAGCAGCTTCTTGAGCGGGATGGAGCACGAGCAGTACTTC.

With respect to this clone: Other DNA sequences from this sample encode an identical CDR3 as well. The chain uses TRBV27 and TRBJ2-1; 8 nucleotides line up with TRBD2. Germline trimming cut 4 bases from V and 6 bases from J; bases unmatched to any gene: 2. The CDR3 sequence is 13 residues long. CDR1 is MNHEY and CDR2 is SMNVEV in the germline V gene (reference sequence). The CDR3 nucleotides read TGTGCCAGCAGTTCGGGACTAGGCAATGAGCAGTTCTTC. This translates into CASSSGLGNEQFF.

V and J are TRBV30 and TRBJ1-5; 7 bases match TRBD1. CDR1 and CDR2 (germline): GTSNPN, SVGIG (reference sequence). The CDR3 loop spans 14 amino acids. V trimming: 3 bases; J trimming: 4 bases; junction bases outside the gene matches: 6. The CDR3 sequence: CAWSLGTENQPQHF. The CDR3 nucleotides are TGTGCCTGGAGCTTGGGGACAGAGAATCAGCCCCAGCATTTT. Filled out from reference TRBV30 and TRBJ1-5, the complete variable domain reads SQTIHQWPATLVQPVGSPLSLECTVEGTSNPNLYWYRQAAGRGLQLLFYSVGIGQISSEVPQNLSASRPQDRQFILSSKKLLLSDSGFYLCAWSLGTENQPQHFGDGTRLSIL.

V usage is TRBV3-1 (or the pseudogene TRBV3-2) and J usage is TRBJ1-1; 11 bases agree with TRBD1. Looked up from germline, CDR1 is LGHDT and CDR2 is YNNKEL (reference sequence). The CDR3 runs to 16 residues. V lost 4 bases and J lost 5; bases outside the gene matches: 9. In nucleotides, the CDR3 is TGTGCCAGCAGCCTTAGGACAGGGGGCGTTTGGACTGAAGCTTTCTTT. Translating gives CASSLRTGGVWTEAFF.